These 19 T cell receptor beta chains share one sample of origin, sequenced in a study of blood T cells in healthy people across ages. Alongside a J-beta primer mix, a sample-barcoded 5' primer served in a second PCR lasting about 7 to 11 cycles. Using its own MiXCR run on the 5' RACE reads, TCRdb lists one record per CDR3 protein. This table has some 760,000 distinct CDR3 sequences, approximately 25% appearing once. Another study also made use of these data, one on T cells of mothers and their children.

The material sequenced was blood. The receptors derive from a boy younger than 18 in good health.

This clonotype was counted a few times. V usage is TRBV7-9 and J usage is TRBJ1-1; D is unclear. The germline V gene encodes CDR1 SEHNR and CDR2 FQNEAQ (reference sequence). Trimming shortened V by 4 bases and J by 5 bases, and 14 bases separated the two germline ends. The CDR3 sequence is 14 residues long. The CDR3 protein is CASSSWEGGTEAFF. CDR3 DNA: TGTGCCAGCAGCTCTTGGGAAGGTGGGACTGAAGCTTTCTTT.

This clonotype was picked up a small number of times. In DNA, the CDR3 is TGCAGTGCTAGGGCCGGGGGACAGCGATACAATGAGCAGTTCTTC. Residues: CSARAGGQRYNEQFF. The V call is TRBV20-1, the J call TRBJ2-1; the D gene is possibly TRBD1 (7 bases). Deletions cut 3 bases from V and 4 bases from J, with 16 bases between. The germline V gene has CDR1 DFQATT and CDR2 SNEGSKA (reference sequence). CDR3 size: 15 residues.

In this sample, this clonotype turned up many times. V is TRBV29-1 and J is TRBJ2-5; possibly TRBD1 for D (5 bases). V lost 4 bases and J lost 5, with 14 bases in between. The CDR3 is made up of 13 amino acids. The germline V gene encodes CDR1 SQVTM and CDR2 ANQGSEA. CDR3 region: CSVGGVVGETQYF. Here the CDR3 DNA reads TGCAGCGTTGGGGGCGTAGTAGGGGAGACCCAGTACTTC.

V is TRBV6-1 and J is TRBJ2-5; 8 nucleotides match TRBD2. Germline V gene sequence: CDR1 MNHNS, CDR2 SASEGT. V was clipped by 5 bases and J by 4 bases; unmatched bases: 12. The CDR3 loop spans 16 amino acids. The CDR3: CASSPRMGLAGETQYF. The CDR3 region has the DNA TGTGCCAGCAGTCCCCGAATGGGGCTAGCGGGAGAGACCCAGTACTTC.

This clonotype was recorded only once. The chain joins TRBV11-1 to TRBJ2-1, with 9 positions matching TRBD2. With V trimmed by 2 bases and J by 0 bases, 2 bases remained unmatched. The germline V gene encodes CDR1 SGHAT and CDR2 FQDESV (reference sequence). CDR3 length: 16 residues. Here the CDR3 reads CASSLSGGHSYNEQFF. The CDR3 region has the DNA TGTGCCAGCAGCTTAAGCGGGGGGCACTCCTACAATGAGCAGTTCTTC. Variable domain in full (rest from reference TRBV11-1 and TRBJ2-1): EAEVAQSPRYKITEKSQAVAFWCDPISGHATLYWYRQILGQGPELLVQFQDESVVDDSQLPKDRFSAERLKGVDSTLKIQPAELGDSAMYLCASSLSGGHSYNEQFFGPGTRLTVL.

The CDR3 DNA is TGTGCCAGCAGCCAAGAGGTTAGCGGGCGGACCGGGGAGCTGTTTTTT. This translates into CASSQEVSGRTGELFF. V gene TRBV3-1 combines with J gene TRBJ2-2, with 7 bases identical to TRBD2. V lost 0 bases and J lost 5; bases outside the gene matches: 6. There are 16 residues in the CDR3. Germline V gene sequence: CDR1 LGHDT, CDR2 YNNKEL (reference sequence).

The V call is TRBV4-1, the J call TRBJ2-7, with D unresolved. CDR3 size: 15 residues. Germline values: CDR1 MGHRA, CDR2 YSYEKL. V shed 2 bases and J shed 3 bases, with 14 bases lying between them. This CDR3 is CASSQYFAEIYEQYF. The CDR3 region has the DNA TGCGCCAGCAGCCAATATTTCGCGGAGATCTACGAGCAGTACTTC.

The genes are TRBV7-3 and TRBJ1-1; perhaps TRBD1 as D (6 bases). The germline V gene has CDR1 SGHTA and CDR2 FQGTGA. CDR3 length: 15 residues. V lost 0 bases to trimming and J lost 4 bases, with 12 bases between them. CDR3 protein: CASSLTGGPSTEAFF. As DNA, the CDR3 is TGTGCCAGCAGCTTAACGGGGGGGCCCAGCACTGAAGCTTTCTTT.

This chain joins TRBV7-2 and TRBJ2-5; TRBD2 is a possible D gene (6 bases). The ends were cut back, 8 bases at V and 5 bases at J, with 18 bases in the middle. The germline CDR1 and CDR2 sequences are SGHTA and FQGNSA. CDR3 length: 14 residues. CDR3 region: CASGGAILRETQYF. CDR3 DNA sequence: TGTGCCAGCGGCGGGGCTATCCTGCGGGAGACCCAGTACTTC.

This clonotype was detected a few times. The V and J genes are TRBV4-2 and TRBJ2-1, with TRBD2 matching 11 bases. CDR1 and CDR2 from the germline V gene are LGHNA and YNFKEQ. This CDR3 contains 17 residues. The V gene end was trimmed by 4 bases and the J gene end by 2 bases; junction bases not matched to a gene: 7. Here the CDR3 reads CASSPRTSGFTYNEQFF. CDR3 DNA: TGTGCCAGCAGCCCGAGGACTAGCGGGTTTACCTACAATGAGCAGTTCTTC.

This clonotype was counted between two and nine times. This chain joins TRBV7-2 and TRBJ2-5; the D call may be TRBD1 or TRBD2 (6 bases each). Germline-derived CDR1 and CDR2 are SGHTA and FQGNSA. The length of the CDR3 is 15 residues. The germline V and J ends were trimmed by 6 bases and 11 bases, with 25 bases remaining between them. CDR3 sequence reads: CASRSQDWGAGEQYF. The CDR3 region has the DNA TGTGCCAGCAGGTCCCAGGATTGGGGGGCTGGGGAGCAGTACTTC.

This clonotype was seen a handful of times. V and J are TRBV28 and TRBJ2-7, with 7 bases that match TRBD2. There are 16 residues in the CDR3. Germline CDR1 and CDR2: MDHEN and SYDVKM. The V segment lost 7 bases and the J segment 5 bases; nucleotides outside the gene matches: 17. CDR3 sequence reads: CASTLAGERSFNEQYF. The CDR3, as DNA: TGTGCCAGCACTCTTGCGGGAGAGAGGTCGTTTAACGAGCAGTACTTC. The variable domain in full, with the rest retrieved from reference TRBV28 and TRBJ2-7, is DVKVTQSSRYLVKRTGEKVFLECVQDMDHENMFWYRQDPGLGLRLIYFSYDVKMKEKGDIPEGYSVSREKKERFSLILESASTNQTSMYLCASTLAGERSFNEQYFGPGTRLTVT.

The chain couples TRBV10-3 to TRBJ2-6, with TRBD1 matching over 9 bases. This CDR3 comprises 18 residues. Germline CDR1 reads ENHRY; CDR2 reads SYGVKD. The ends lost 6 bases at V and 0 bases at J; junction bases unmatched: 9. The chain's CDR3 is CAIRPMRDRDSGANVLTF. CDR3 coding DNA: TGTGCCATCAGACCAATGAGGGACAGGGACTCTGGGGCCAACGTCCTGACTTTC.

This clonotype showed up just a few times. The chain uses TRBV14 and TRBJ2-7; no clear D. CDR3 length: 14 amino acids. Between the trimmed V and J ends, which lost 5 bases and 0 bases, there was a span of 11 bases. The germline CDR1 and CDR2 sequences are SGHDN and FVKESK. The CDR3 reads CASSDEGPSYEQYF. CDR3 in DNA: TGTGCCAGCAGCGACGAAGGCCCCTCCTACGAGCAGTACTTC.

This clonotype turned up a few times. The chain joins TRBV12-3 or TRBV12-4 to TRBJ1-3; D not certain. This CDR3 is 12 amino acids long. V was clipped by 7 bases and J by 7 bases, with 11 bases between them. CDR3 loop: CASNFHSNTIYF. The CDR3 DNA reads as TGTGCCAGCAATTTCCACAGTAACACCATATATTTT.

The V gene is TRBV9, the J gene TRBJ2-7; 9 nucleotides agree with TRBD2. Germline assignment: CDR1 SGDLS and CDR2 YYNGEE. The CDR3 sequence is 17 residues long. Trimming at V came to 0 bases and at J to 0 bases, leaving 7 bases not matched to a gene. The DNA of the CDR3 is TGTGCCAGCAGCGTAGAGGCGAGCGGGGGGCACTCCTACGAGCAGTACTTC. It translates to CASSVEASGGHSYEQYF.

The chain uses TRBV29-1 and TRBJ1-1; tentatively, D is TRBD1 (5 bases). V lost 5 bases, J lost 3 bases, and 13 bases lay in between. This CDR3 has 13 amino acids. Germline V CDR1 and CDR2: SQVTM, ANQGSEA. DNA for the CDR3: TGCAGCGTTCGGGTGGGGGGGGACACTGAAGCTTTCTTT. The encoded protein is CSVRVGGDTEAFF. The entire variable domain, with the rest obtained from reference TRBV29-1 and TRBJ1-1, is as follows: SAVISQKPSRDICQRGTSLTIQCQVDSQVTMMFWYRQQPGQSLTLIATANQGSEATYESGFVIDKFPISRPNLTFSTLTVSNMSPEDSSIYLCSVRVGGDTEAFFGQGTRLTVV.

The chain employs TRBV4-2 and TRBJ1-2; D gene uncertain. The CDR3 contains 14 residues. Germline assignment: CDR1 LGHNA and CDR2 YNFKEQ. V was clipped by 0 bases and J by 8 bases, with 13 bases between them. The CDR3: CASSQDGRAGGYTF. The CDR3 coding sequence is TGTGCCAGCAGCCAAGATGGGAGGGCGGGAGGCTACACCTTC.

This chain uses TRBV5-1 with TRBJ1-4; D is ambiguous. Germline V CDR1 and CDR2: SGHRS, YFSETQ. This CDR3 region has 14 residues. Trimming removed 0 bases from V and 0 bases from J, with 3 bases in between. CDR3 residues: CASSLDTTNEKLFF. The CDR3 DNA reads TGCGCCAGCAGCTTGGACACAACTAATGAAAAACTGTTTTTT.